This T cell receptor beta chain was obtained from a study of T cells in Graves' hyperthyroidism and ophthalmopathy. Study-level background: Staff took peripheral blood when the initial diagnosis was made, before any treatment began.

This clonotype was found many times. Germline CDR1 reads LGHDT; CDR2 reads YNNKEL (reference sequence). With V trimmed by 5 bases and J by 4 bases, 20 bases remained unmatched. The CDR3 is 19 residues long. Researchers took RNA transcripts and amplified the TCR beta CDR3 regions from them. Primed by the HTBI set, a first-round RT-PCR was run on the TCR CDR3. TCRdb re-derived calls from the multiplex PCR reads in MiXCR, one entry per CDR3 protein. The table records under 350,000 distinct CDR3 sequences, around a sixth of them present only once. This TCR was sampled from a woman in her 50s with Graves' hyperthyroidism. The sample comprised blood. The chain is built from TRBV3-1 and TRBJ2-7; 10 nucleotides line up with TRBD2. CDR3 sequence (DNA): TGTGCCAGCAGCGGCCCGCTATCTGAAAGCGGGAGGGCCCGGTACGAGCAGTACTTC. Protein sequence: CASSGPLSESGRARYEQYF.